This entry concerns a single TCR beta chain. Its antigen is not identified. Multiplex PCR with 32 V and 13 J primers amplified TCR beta CDR3. TCRdb re-called the multiplex PCR reads with MiXCR, one entry per CDR3 protein. The profile covers fewer than 25,000 distinct CDR3 sequences, with less than 35% appearing a single time and roughly 4% taken by the ten largest. Germline V gene data show CDR1 as SGHRS and CDR2 as YFSETQ. CDR3 length: 13 residues. V was clipped by 2 bases and J by 8 bases, with 10 bases between them. The entry originates in a study of immune heterogeneity within non-small cell lung tumors. Points from the study as a whole: For local T-cell clonality, the correlation with local tumor mutational burden was moderate but significant (R around 0.3). Multiple tumor sites within a patient showed recurrence of identical dominant CDR3 beta clonotypes; site-unique high-frequency clones were present as well.

The starting template was genomic DNA from bulk tumor, around 610 ng per sample. Multiple widely separated biopsies were taken from each primary tumor at surgery. Curative operations were performed on patients who had untreated, newly diagnosed non-small cell lung cancer. Having surgery with curative intent, the donors were patients newly diagnosed with non-small cell lung cancer. V gene TRBV5-1 combines with J gene TRBJ1-4; maybe TRBD1 (5 bases). This receptor was taken from a man aged 40-50 years with non-small cell lung cancer. The sequencing input was lung tumor tissue. In DNA, the CDR3 is TGCGCCAGCAGCTTAGGGGTGCGGGAAAAACTGTTTTTT. Protein: CASSLGVREKLFF.